The source of this T cell receptor beta chain is a study of blood T cell repertoires in COVID-19. About the study: Both acute and convalescent COVID-19 samples were obtained from the United States, Italy and Spain. Sample material is recorded as cDNA or gDNA derived from T cells, B-cell-depleted T cells, or PBMCs.

This table comes from immunoSEQ multiplex PCR, and its TCRdb copy is limited to in-frame clones, with some not included. The sample holds roughly 250,000 clones, 70% to 85% seen once. This CDR3 is built from 11 residues. Germline V gives CDR1 SQVTM, CDR2 ANQGSEA. Trimming took off 4 bases at V and 6 bases at J, with 8 bases between the two ends. Sequenced sample: peripheral blood. V usage is TRBV29-1 and J usage is TRBJ2-3, with D hard to call. This sequence was found in an elderly woman with active or convalescent COVID-19. This CDR3 is CSVGVEDTQYF. In DNA form, the CDR3 reads TGCAGCGTTGGAGTCGAGGATACGCAGTATTTT.